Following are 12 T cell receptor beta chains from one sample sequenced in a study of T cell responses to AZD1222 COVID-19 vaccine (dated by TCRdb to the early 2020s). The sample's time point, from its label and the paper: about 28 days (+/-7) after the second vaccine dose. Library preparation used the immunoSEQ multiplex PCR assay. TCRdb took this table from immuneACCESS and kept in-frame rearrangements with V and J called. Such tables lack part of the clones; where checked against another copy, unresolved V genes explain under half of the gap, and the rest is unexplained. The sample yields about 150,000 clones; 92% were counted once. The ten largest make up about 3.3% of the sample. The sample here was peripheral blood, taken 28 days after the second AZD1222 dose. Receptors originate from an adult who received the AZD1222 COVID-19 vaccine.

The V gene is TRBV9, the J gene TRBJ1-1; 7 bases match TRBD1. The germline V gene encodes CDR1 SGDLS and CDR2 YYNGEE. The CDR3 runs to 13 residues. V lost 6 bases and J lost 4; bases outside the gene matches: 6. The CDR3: CASTRSGGTEAFF. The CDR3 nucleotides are TGTGCCAGCACCCGCTCAGGGGGCACTGAAGCTTTCTTT.

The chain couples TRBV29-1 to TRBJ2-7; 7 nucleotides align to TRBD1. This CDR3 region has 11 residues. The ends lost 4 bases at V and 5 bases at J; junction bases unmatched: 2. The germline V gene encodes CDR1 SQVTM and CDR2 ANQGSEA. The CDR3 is CSVGTGDEQYF. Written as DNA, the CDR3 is TGCAGCGTTGGTACAGGGGACGAGCAGTACTTC.

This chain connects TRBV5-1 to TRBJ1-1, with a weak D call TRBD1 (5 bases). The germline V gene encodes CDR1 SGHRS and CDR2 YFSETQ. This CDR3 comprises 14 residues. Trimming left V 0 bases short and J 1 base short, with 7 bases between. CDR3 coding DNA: TGCGCCAGCAGCTTGGGAGACAGGAACACTGAAGCTTTCTTT. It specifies CASSLGDRNTEAFF.

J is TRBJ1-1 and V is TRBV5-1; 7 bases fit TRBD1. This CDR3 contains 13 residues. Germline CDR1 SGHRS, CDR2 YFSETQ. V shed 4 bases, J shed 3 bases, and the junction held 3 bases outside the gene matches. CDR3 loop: CASSDRVDTEAFF. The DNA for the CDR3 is TGCGCCAGCAGCGACAGGGTCGACACTGAAGCTTTCTTT.

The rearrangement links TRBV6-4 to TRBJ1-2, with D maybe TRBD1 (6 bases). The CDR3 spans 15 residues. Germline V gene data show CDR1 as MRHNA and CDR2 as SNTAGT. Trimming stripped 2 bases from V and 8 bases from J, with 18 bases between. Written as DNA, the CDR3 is TGTGCCAGCAGTGACCCGACAAGGGGGGCCTCCGGCTACACCTTC. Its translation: CASSDPTRGASGYTF.

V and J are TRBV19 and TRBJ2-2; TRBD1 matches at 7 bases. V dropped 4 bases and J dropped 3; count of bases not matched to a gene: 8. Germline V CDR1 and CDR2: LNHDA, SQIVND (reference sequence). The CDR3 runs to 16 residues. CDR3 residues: CASSKWEQGHTGELFF. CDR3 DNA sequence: TGTGCCAGTAGTAAATGGGAACAGGGGCACACCGGGGAGCTGTTTTTT.

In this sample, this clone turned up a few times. CDR3 in amino acids: CASSQEPSGSSYNEQFF. CDR3 nucleotide sequence: TGTGCCAGCAGCCAAGAACCTAGCGGGAGCTCCTACAATGAGCAGTTCTTC. V and J are TRBV4-2 and TRBJ2-1, with 10 bases that match TRBD2. Trimming took 0 bases from V and 0 from J; bases not matched to a gene: 2. The CDR3 totals 17 residues. Per the germline V gene, CDR1 is LGHNA and CDR2 is YNFKEQ.

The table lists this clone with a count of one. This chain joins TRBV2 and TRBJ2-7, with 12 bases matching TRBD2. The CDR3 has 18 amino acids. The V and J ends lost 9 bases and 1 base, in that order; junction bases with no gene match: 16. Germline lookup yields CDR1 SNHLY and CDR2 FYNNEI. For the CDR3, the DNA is TGTGCCAGGGGGAAGGGCCTAGCGGGAGGGTTATCGTCCTACGAGCAGTACTTC. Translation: CARGKGLAGGLSSYEQYF.

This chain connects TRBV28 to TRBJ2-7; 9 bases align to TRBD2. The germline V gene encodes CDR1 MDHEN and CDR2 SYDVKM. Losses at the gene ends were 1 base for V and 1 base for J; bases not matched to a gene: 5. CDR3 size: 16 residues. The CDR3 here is CASSLLFLAGSYEQYF. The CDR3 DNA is TGTGCCAGCAGTTTATTGTTCCTAGCGGGGTCCTACGAGCAGTACTTC.

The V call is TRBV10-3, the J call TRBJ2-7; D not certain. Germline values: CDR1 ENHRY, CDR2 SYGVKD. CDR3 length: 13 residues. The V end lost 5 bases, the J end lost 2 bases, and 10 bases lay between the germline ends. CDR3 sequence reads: CAISRTGTYEQYF. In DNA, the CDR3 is TGTGCCATCAGTCGGACCGGTACCTACGAGCAGTACTTC.

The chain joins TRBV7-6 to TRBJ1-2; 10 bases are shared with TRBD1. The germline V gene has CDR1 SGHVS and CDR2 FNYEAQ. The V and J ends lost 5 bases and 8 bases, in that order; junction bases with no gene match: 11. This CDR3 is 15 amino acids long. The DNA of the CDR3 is TGTGCCAGCAGCCCCAGCGACGGGACAGGGGACGGCTACACCTTC. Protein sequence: CASSPSDGTGDGYTF. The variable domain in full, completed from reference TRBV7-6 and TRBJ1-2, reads GAGVSQSPRYKVTKRGQDVALRCDPISGHVSLYWYRQALGQGPEFLTYFNYEAQQDKSGLPNDRFSAERPEGSISTLTIQRTEQRDSAMYRCASSPSDGTGDGYTFGSGTRLTVV.

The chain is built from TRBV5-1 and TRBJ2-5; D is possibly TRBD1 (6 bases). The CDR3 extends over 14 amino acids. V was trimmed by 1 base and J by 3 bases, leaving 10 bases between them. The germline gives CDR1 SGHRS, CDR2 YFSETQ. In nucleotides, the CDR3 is TGCGCCAGCAGCTTGACAGGGTGGGAAGAGACCCAGTACTTC. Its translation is CASSLTGWEETQYF.